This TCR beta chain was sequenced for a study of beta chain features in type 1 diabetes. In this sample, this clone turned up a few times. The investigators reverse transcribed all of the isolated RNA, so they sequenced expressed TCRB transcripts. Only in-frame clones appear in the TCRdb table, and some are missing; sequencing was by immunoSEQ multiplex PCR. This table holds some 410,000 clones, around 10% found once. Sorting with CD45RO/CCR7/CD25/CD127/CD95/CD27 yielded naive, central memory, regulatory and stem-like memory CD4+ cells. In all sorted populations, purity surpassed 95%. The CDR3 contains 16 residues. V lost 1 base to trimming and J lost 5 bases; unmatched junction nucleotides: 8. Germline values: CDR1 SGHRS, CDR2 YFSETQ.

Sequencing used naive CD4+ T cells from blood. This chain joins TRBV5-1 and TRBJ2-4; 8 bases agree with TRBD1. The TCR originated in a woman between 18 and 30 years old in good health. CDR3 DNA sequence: TGCGCCAGCAGCTTGCCAGTAGGACAGGGACAAAACATTCAGTACTTC. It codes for CASSLPVGQGQNIQYF.